The TCR beta chain under discussion was sequenced for a study of T cell responses to AZD1222 COVID-19 vaccine. The CDR3 is made up of 14 amino acids. Trimming took off 0 bases at V and 6 bases at J, with 11 bases between the two ends. Germline-derived CDR1 and CDR2 are SGHDT and YYEEEE. The analysis combined second doses at about 4 or about 12 weeks. The protocol was immunoSEQ multiplex PCR, while the TCRdb copy is restricted to in-frame clones and leaves out a portion. This sample has over 130,000 clones, with around 93% found just once. Findings of the study overall: The peak T cell response came first, and repertoires were sampled only after it. Nearly half of spike-specific TCRs reportedly go after variant regions that carry no mutations. Donors skewed white British and female; clonal diversity was possibly underestimated.

On this clone: Its antigen is not identified.

This sequence joins TRBV5-6 and TRBJ2-3, with D perhaps TRBD2 (6 bases). The TCR originated in an adult who received the AZD1222 COVID-19 vaccine. The material sequenced was peripheral blood, taken 28 days after the second AZD1222 dose. The CDR3 bases are TGTGCCAGCAGCTTGGTGGCGGGAACGGATACGCAGTATTTT. Residues: CASSLVAGTDTQYF.